This T cell receptor beta chain originates from a study of identical twins. There are a few counts of this clonotype. TCRdb reanalysed the 5' RACE reads using MiXCR and keeps one entry per CDR3 protein. This repertoire shows roughly 350,000 distinct CDR3 sequences, over 9% found once; its top ten account for roughly 7%. The germline gives CDR1 SGHAT, CDR2 FQNNGV. With 7 bases clipped from V and 4 bases from J, the junction kept 11 bases outside the gene matches. The CDR3 length is 17 residues. This same sample was also taken into another study, of yellow fever vaccine responses in identical twins.

The sample was CD8+ T cells sorted from blood. The chain joins TRBV11-2 to TRBJ2-3, with 13 nucleotides matching TRBD2. The TCR sequence derives from a woman aged 18-29 years in good health. CDR3 DNA sequence: TGTGCCAGCACCGAAGAAGTACTAGCGGGAGGGTCAGATACGCAGTATTTT. The encoded protein is CASTEEVLAGGSDTQYF.